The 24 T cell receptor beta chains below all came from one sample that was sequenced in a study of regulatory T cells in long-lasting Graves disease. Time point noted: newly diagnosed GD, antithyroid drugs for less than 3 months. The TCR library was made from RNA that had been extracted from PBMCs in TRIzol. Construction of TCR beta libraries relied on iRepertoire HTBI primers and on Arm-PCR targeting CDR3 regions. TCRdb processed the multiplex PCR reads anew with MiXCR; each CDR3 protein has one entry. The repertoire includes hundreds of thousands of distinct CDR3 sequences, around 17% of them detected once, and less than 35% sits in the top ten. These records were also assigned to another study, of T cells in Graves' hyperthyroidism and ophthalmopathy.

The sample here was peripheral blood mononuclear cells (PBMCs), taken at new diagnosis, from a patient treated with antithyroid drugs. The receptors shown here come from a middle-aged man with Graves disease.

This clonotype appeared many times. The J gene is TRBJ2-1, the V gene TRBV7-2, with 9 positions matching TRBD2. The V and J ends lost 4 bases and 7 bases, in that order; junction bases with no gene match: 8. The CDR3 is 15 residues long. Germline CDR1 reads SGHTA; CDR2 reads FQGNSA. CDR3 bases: TGTGCCAGCAGCTGGGGTGGGCTAGCGGGGAATGAGCAGTTCTTC. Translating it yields CASSWGGLAGNEQFF.

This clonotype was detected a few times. The CDR3 DNA sequence: TGTGCCAGCAGTTACTCACGGGGGGCCCACACAGATACGCAGTATTTT. It codes for CASSYSRGAHTDTQYF. This chain connects TRBV6-2 or TRBV6-3 to TRBJ2-3, with D possibly TRBD2 on 7 matching bases. Germline values: CDR1 MNHEY, CDR2 SVGEGT. V lost 0 bases, J lost 2 bases, and 12 bases lay in between. This CDR3 is 16 amino acids long.

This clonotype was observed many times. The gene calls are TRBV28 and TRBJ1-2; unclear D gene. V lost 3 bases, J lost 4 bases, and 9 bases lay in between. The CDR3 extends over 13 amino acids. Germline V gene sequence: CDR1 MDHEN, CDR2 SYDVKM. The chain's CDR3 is CASSFRHSYGYTF. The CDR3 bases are TGTGCCAGCAGTTTTCGCCACAGCTATGGCTACACCTTC.

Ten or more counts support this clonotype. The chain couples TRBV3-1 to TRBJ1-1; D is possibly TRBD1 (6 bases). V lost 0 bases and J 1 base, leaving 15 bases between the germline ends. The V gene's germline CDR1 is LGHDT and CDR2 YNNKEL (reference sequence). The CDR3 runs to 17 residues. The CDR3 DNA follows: TGTGCCAGCAGCCAAGAGCGATTGGGGGGCTCGAACACTGAAGCTTTCTTT. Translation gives CASSQERLGGSNTEAFF.

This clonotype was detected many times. CDR3 sequence (DNA): TGTGCCAGCACTCTGGGTGGGAGTCCAGATACGCAGTATTTT. Amino acid sequence: CASTLGGSPDTQYF. V is TRBV11-1 and J is TRBJ2-3; D possibly corresponds to TRBD2 (5 bases). The CDR3 has 14 residues. The germline V gene has CDR1 SGHAT and CDR2 FQDESV (reference sequence). Trimming cost V 7 bases and J 4 bases, with 15 bases left between them.

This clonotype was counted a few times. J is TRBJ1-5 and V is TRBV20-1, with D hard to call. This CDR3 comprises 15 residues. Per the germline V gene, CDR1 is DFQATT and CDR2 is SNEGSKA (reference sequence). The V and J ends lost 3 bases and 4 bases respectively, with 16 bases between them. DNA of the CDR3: TGCAGTGCTAGTCTAAGAAGGGTCGGTAATCAGCCCCAGCATTTT. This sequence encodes CSASLRRVGNQPQHF.

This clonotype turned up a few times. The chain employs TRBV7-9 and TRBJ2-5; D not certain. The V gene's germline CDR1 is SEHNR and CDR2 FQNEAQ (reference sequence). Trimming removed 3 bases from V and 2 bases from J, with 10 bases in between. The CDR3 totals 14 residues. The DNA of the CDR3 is TGTGCCAGCAGCTTCCCCAGGAGTCAAGAGACCCAGTACTTC. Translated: CASSFPRSQETQYF.

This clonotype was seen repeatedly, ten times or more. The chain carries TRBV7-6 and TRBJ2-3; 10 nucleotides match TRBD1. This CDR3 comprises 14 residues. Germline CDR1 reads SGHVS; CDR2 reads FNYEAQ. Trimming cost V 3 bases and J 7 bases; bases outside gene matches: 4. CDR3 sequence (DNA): TGTGCCAGCAGCTTCGGGACAGGGGCAAATACGCAGTATTTT. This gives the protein CASSFGTGANTQYF.

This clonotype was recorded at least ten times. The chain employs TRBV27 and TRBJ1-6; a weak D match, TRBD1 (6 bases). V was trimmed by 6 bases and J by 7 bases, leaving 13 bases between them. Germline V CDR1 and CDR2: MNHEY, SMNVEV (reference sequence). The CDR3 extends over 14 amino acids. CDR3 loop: CASSPQGGNSPLHF. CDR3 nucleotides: TGTGCCAGCAGCCCTCAAGGGGGGAATTCACCCCTCCACTTT.

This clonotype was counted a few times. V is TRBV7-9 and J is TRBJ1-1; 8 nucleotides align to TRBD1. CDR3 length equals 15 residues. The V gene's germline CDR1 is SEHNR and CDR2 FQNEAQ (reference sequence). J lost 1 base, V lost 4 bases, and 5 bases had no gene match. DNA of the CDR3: TGTGCCAGCAGCTCCAAGACAGGGGAGAACACTGAAGCTTTCTTT. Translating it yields CASSSKTGENTEAFF.

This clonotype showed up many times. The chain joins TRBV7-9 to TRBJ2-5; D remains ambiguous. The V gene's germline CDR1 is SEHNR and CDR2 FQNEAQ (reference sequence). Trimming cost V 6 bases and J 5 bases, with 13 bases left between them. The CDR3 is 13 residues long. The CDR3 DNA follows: TGTGCCAGCAGTCGAACTCAGGAGGAGACCCAGTACTTC. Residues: CASSRTQEETQYF.

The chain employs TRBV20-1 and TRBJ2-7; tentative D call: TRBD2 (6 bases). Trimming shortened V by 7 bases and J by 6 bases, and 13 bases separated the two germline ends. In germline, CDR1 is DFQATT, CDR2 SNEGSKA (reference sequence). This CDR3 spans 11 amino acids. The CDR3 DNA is TGCAGTGTGTTGGGAGGTTTCGAGCAGTACTTC. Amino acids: CSVLGGFEQYF.

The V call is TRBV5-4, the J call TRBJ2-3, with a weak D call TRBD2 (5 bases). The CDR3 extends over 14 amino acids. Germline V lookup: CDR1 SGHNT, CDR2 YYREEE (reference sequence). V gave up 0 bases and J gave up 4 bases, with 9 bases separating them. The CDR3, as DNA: TGTGCCAGCAGCTTGGGTGCTAGCCCAGATACGCAGTATTTT. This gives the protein CASSLGASPDTQYF.

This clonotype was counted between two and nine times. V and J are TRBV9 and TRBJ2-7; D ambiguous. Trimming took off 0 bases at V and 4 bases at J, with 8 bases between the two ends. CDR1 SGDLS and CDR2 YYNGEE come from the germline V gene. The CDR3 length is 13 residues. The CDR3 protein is CASSVDHLYEQYF. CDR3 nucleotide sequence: TGTGCCAGCAGCGTAGACCATTTATACGAGCAGTACTTC.

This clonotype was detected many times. CDR3 sequence reads: CSARSAQGGNQPQHF. CDR3 DNA: TGCAGTGCTAGATCGGCACAGGGAGGCAATCAGCCCCAGCATTTT. The chain uses TRBV20-1 and TRBJ1-5; D possibly corresponds to TRBD1 (6 bases). This CDR3 comprises 15 residues. V gave up 2 bases and J gave up 2 bases, with 13 bases separating them. CDR1 is DFQATT and CDR2 is SNEGSKA in the germline V gene (reference sequence).

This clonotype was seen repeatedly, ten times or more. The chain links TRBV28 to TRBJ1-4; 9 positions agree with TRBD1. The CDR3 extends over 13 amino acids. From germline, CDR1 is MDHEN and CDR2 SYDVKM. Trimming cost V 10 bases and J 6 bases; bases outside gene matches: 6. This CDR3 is CAIGDRVDEKLFF. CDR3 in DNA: TGTGCCATCGGGGACAGGGTAGATGAAAAACTGTTTTTT. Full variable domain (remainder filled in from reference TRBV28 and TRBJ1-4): DVKVTQSSRYLVKRTGEKVFLECVQDMDHENMFWYRQDPGLGLRLIYFSYDVKMKEKGDIPEGYSVSREKKERFSLILESASTNQTSMYLCAIGDRVDEKLFFGSGTQLSVL.

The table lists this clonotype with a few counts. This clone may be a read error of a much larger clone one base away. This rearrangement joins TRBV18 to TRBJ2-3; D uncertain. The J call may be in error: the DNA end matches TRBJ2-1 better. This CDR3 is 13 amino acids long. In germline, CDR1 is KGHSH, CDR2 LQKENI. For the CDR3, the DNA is TGTGCCAGCTCAGCAGTTGAGCGAGAGGAGCAGTTCTTC. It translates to CASSAVEREEQFF.

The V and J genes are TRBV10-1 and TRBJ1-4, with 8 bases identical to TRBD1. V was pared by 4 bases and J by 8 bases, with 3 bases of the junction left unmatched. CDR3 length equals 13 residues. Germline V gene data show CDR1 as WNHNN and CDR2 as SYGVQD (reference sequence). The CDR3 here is CASSGPGGEKLFF. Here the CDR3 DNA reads TGCGCCAGCAGTGGACCAGGGGGCGAAAAACTGTTTTTT.

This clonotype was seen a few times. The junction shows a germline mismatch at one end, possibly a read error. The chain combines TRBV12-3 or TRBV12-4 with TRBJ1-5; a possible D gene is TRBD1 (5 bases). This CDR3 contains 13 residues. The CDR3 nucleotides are TGTGCCAGCAGCCTAGAAACTAGGGGCCCGAGGGATTTT. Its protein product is CASSLETRGPRDF.

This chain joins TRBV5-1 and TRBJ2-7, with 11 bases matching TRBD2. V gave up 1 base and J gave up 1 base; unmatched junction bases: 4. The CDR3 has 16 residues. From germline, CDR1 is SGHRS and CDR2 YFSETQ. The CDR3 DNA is TGCGCCAGCAGCTTGAATGTAGCGGGAGGGTCCTACGAGCAGTACTTC. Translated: CASSLNVAGGSYEQYF.

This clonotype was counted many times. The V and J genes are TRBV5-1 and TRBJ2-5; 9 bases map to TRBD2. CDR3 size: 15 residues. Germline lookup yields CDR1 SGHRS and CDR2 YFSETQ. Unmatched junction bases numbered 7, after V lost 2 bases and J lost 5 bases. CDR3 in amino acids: CASSLAGGSRETQYF. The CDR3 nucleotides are TGCGCCAGCAGCTTAGCGGGGGGATCGAGGGAGACCCAGTACTTC.

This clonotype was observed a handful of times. The CDR3 loop is CASSQPFLIDGTGPFF. The CDR3 coding sequence is TGCGCCAGCAGCCAACCTTTCCTTATTGACGGGACAGGGCCTTTCTTT. The chain couples TRBV4-1 to TRBJ1-1, with 9 nucleotides matching TRBD1. CDR1 MGHRA and CDR2 YSYEKL come from the germline V gene. V lost 2 bases, J lost 12 bases, and 16 bases stayed unmatched. The CDR3 is made up of 16 amino acids.

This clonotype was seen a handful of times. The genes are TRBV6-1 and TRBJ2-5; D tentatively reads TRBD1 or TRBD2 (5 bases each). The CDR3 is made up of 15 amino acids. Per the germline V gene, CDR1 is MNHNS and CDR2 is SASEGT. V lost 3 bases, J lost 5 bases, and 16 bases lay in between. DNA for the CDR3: TGTGCCAGCAGTGACCGGGACGGGCCCCGGGAGACCCAGTACTTC. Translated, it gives CASSDRDGPRETQYF.

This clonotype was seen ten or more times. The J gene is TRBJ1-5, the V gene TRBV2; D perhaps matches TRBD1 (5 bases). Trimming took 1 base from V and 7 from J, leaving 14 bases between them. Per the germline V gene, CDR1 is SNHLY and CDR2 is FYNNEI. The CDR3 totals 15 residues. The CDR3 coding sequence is TGTGCCAGCAGTGAAGGTTTCAGGGTAAGCCAGCCCCAGCATTTT. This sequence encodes CASSEGFRVSQPQHF.